The clone carrying this T cell receptor beta chain was detected many times. The entry originates in a study of blood T cell repertoires in COVID-19. About the research overall: The United States, Italy and Spain supplied acute and convalescent COVID-19 samples.

Germline loops: CDR1 MNHEY, CDR2 SVGAGI. This CDR3 is built from 14 residues. V shed 8 bases and J 7 bases; nucleotides not matched to a gene: 8. Seattle cases were enrolled at active infection and followed longitudinally. In the authors' workflow: It was from reference gene primer amplification that nucleated cell counts were estimated. Libraries were prepared by immunoSEQ multiplex PCR; TCRdb keeps only in-frame clonotypes and omits some of them. The V and J calls and clone size come from that table; D and trimming were worked out from the DNA. The repertoire has around 140,000 clones, 75% to 90% of them found once; the top ten carry roughly 13%.

The chain uses TRBV6-5 and TRBJ1-6; 7 positions match TRBD1. The source is a man aged 18 to 30 with COVID-19, enrolled during active disease. Sequencing used peripheral blood. The CDR3 region is CASGRDSGNSPLHF. In nucleotides, the CDR3 is TGTGCCAGCGGCCGGGACAGTGGGAATTCACCCCTCCACTTT.